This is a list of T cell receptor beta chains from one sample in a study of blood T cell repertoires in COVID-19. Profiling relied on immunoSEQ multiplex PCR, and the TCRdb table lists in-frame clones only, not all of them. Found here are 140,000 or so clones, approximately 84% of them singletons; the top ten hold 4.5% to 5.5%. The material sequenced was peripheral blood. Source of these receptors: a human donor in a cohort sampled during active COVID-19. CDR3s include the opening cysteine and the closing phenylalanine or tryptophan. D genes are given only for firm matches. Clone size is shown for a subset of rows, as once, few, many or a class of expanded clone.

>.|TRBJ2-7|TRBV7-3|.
TGTGCCAGCAGCCCCGATACAGGGTTCAACGAGCAGTACTTC
CASSPDTGFNEQYF
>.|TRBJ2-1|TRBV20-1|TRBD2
TGCAGTGCTAGTGGTCCGGTAGCGGGAGCCCCGAGCTCCTACAATGAGCAGTTCTTC
CSASGPVAGAPSSYNEQFF
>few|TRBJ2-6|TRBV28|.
TGTGCCAGCAGTCCGGGACTCAGCTCTGGGGCCAACGTCCTGACTTTC
CASSPGLSSGANVLTF
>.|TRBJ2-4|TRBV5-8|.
TGTGCCAGCAGCTTTAATAACATTCAGTACTTC
CASSFNNIQYF
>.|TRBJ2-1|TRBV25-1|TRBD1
TGTGCCAGCCGTGGGACAGGGAAATACAATGAGCAGTTCTTC
CASRGTGKYNEQFF
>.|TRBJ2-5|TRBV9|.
TGTGCCAGCAGCCCCGTCGGGTCGATGAAGACCCAGTACTTC
CASSPVGSMKTQYF
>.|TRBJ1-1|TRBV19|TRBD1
TGTGCCAGTATAGGGGGCCCGGGGACTGAAGCTTTCTTT
CASIGGPGTEAFF
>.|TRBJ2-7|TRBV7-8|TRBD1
TGTGCCAGCAGCCGGCCGGGACAGGGGGCCTCCGAGCAGTACTTC
CASSRPGQGASEQYF
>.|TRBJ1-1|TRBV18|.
TGTGCCAGCCCGGCCGGGGATAGCACTGAAGCTTTCTTT
CASPAGDSTEAFF
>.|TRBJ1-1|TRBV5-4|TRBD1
TGTGCCAGCAGCCTAGGGACAGGAGTGAACACTGAAGCTTTCTTT
CASSLGTGVNTEAFF
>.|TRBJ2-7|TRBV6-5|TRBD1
TGTGCCAGCAGTTCCCTCGAGGCAGGGGGTTACGAGCAGTACTTC
CASSSLEAGGYEQYF
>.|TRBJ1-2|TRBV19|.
TGTGCCTCAACAGGGAGAATAAACTATGGCTACACCTTC
CASTGRINYGYTF
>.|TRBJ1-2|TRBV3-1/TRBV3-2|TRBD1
TGTGCCAGCAGTCACCGGGACAGAGACCACTATGGCTACACCTTC
CASSHRDRDHYGYTF
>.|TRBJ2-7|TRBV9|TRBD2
TGTGCCAGCAGCCCCTCAGAGGGAGCGGGGTCCTACGAGCAGTACTTC
CASSPSEGAGSYEQYF
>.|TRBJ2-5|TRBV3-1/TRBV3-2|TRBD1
TGTGCCAGCAGCCCCCCGGGACAGCGGCCGAAAGAGACCCAGTACTTC
CASSPPGQRPKETQYF